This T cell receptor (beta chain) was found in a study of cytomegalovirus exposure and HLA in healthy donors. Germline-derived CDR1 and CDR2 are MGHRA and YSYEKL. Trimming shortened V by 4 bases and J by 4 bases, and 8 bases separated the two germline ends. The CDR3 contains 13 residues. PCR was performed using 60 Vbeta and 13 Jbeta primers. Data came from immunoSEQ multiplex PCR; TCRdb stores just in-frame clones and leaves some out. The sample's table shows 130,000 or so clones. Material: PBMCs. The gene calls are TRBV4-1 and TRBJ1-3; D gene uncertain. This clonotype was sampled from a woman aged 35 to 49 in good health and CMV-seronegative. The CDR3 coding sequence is TGCGCCAGCAGCCCGTTTCGGGGAAACACCATATATTTT. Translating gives CASSPFRGNTIYF.